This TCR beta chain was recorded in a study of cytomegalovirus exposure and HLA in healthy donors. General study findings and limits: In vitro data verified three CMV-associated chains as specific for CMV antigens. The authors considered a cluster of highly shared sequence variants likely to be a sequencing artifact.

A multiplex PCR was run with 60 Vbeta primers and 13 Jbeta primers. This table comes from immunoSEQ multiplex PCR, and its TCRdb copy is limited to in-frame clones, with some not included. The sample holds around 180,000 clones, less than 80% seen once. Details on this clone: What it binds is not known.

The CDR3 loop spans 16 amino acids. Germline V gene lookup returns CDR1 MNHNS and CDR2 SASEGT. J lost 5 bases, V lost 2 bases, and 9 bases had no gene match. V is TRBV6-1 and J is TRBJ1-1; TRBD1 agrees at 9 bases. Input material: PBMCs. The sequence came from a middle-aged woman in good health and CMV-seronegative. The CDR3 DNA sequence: TGTGCCAGCAGTGAAAACTGGGGGACAGGGAGGACTGAAGCTTTCTTT. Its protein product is CASSENWGTGRTEAFF.